A selection of T cell receptor beta chains follows, all from one sample in a study of regulatory T cells in long-lasting Graves disease. Using its own MiXCR run on the multiplex PCR reads, TCRdb lists one record per CDR3 protein. In the table there are about 540,000 distinct CDR3 sequences, roughly 13% of which are singletons. In addition, the sample was reused for a study of T cells in Graves' hyperthyroidism and ophthalmopathy.

Source: peripheral blood mononuclear cells (PBMCs), taken at new diagnosis, from a patient treated with antithyroid drugs. These receptor sequences come from a man between 25 and 39 years old with Graves disease. The CDR3 runs from the conserved cysteine through the conserved F or W. D genes are given only for firm matches. Part of the rows lack a size; the others show once, few, many or a class for expanded clones.

clone size: many; V gene: TRBV30; J gene: TRBJ1-2; D gene: -; CDR3 protein: CAWSVRSPSNYGYTF; CDR3 DNA: TGTGCCTGGAGTGTACGGTCACCCTCTAACTATGGCTACACCTTC
clone size: many; V gene: TRBV5-1; J gene: TRBJ2-1; D gene: -; CDR3 protein: CASSFRESSYNEQFF; CDR3 DNA: TGCGCCAGCAGCTTTCGCGAGAGCTCCTACAATGAGCAGTTCTTC
clone size: few; V gene: TRBV2; J gene: TRBJ1-2; D gene: -; CDR3 protein: CASKGDTNYGYTF; CDR3 DNA: TGTGCCAGCAAGGGGGACACCAACTATGGCTACACCTTC
clone size: many; V gene: TRBV7-3; J gene: TRBJ1-2; D gene: TRBD1; CDR3 protein: CASSPPDRNYGYTF; CDR3 DNA: TGTGCCAGCAGCCCTCCGGACAGGAACTATGGCTACACCTTC
clone size: many; V gene: TRBV6-1; J gene: TRBJ1-5; D gene: -; CDR3 protein: CASSLRGGYNQPQHF; CDR3 DNA: TGTGCCAGCAGCCTCCGTGGGGGGTACAATCAGCCCCAGCATTTT
clone size: many; V gene: TRBV12-3/TRBV12-4; J gene: TRBJ2-5; D gene: -; CDR3 protein: CASSLQWGETQYF; CDR3 DNA: TGTGCCAGCAGTTTGCAGTGGGGGGAGACCCAGTACTTC
clone size: many; V gene: TRBV24-1; J gene: TRBJ1-5; D gene: -; CDR3 protein: CATSEGQASQPQHF; CDR3 DNA: TGTGCCACCAGTGAAGGACAAGCCAGTCAGCCCCAGCATTTT
clone size: -; V gene: TRBV28; J gene: TRBJ2-7; D gene: -; CDR3 protein: CASSTPGRGTYEQYF; CDR3 DNA: TGTGCCAGCAGTACACCTGGAAGGGGGACCTACGAGCAGTACTTC
clone size: many; V gene: TRBV10-3; J gene: TRBJ2-7; D gene: TRBD2; CDR3 protein: CAISGGLAVDEQYF; CDR3 DNA: TGTGCCATCAGTGGGGGACTAGCCGTGGACGAGCAGTACTTC
clone size: -; V gene: TRBV5-1; J gene: TRBJ1-3; D gene: -; CDR3 protein: CASSFSGSRENFSGNTIYF; CDR3 DNA: TGCGCCAGCAGCTTTTCGGGCAGCAGAGAAAATTTCTCTGGAAACACCATATATTTT
clone size: many; V gene: TRBV3-1; J gene: TRBJ2-7; D gene: -; CDR3 protein: CASSLAGSVEQYF; CDR3 DNA: TGTGCCAGCAGCCTCGCGGGATCCGTGGAGCAGTACTTC